This T cell receptor (beta chain) was observed in a study of blood T cell repertoires in COVID-19. The CDR3 totals 13 residues. The germline V gene has CDR1 SGHRS and CDR2 YFSETQ. V lost 0 bases, J lost 4 bases, and 7 bases lay in between. The protocol was immunoSEQ multiplex PCR, while the TCRdb copy is restricted to in-frame clones and leaves out a portion. In the table there are 100,000 to 150,000 clones, roughly 80% of which are singletons. The sample was peripheral blood. This receptor was taken from a man in his sixties with acute or convalescent COVID-19. The chain links TRBV5-1 to TRBJ1-2; no reliable D call. The CDR3 reads CASSLEAGYGYTF. The CDR3, as DNA: TGCGCCAGCAGCTTGGAAGCAGGCTATGGCTACACCTTC.